This T cell receptor beta chain was captured by sequencing in a study of blood T cells in healthy people across ages. Trimming stripped 5 bases from V and 3 bases from J, with 14 bases between. The CDR3 is 14 amino acids. Germline-derived CDR1 and CDR2 are SGHVS and FNYEAQ. Notes on the study in general: In these data, TCR beta diversity tracked strongly with naive T cell percentage.

On this clonotype itself: Its cognate antigen is unknown.

Through a sample-barcoded 5' primer and a J-beta primer mix, a second PCR was run for roughly 6 to 12 cycles. TCRdb reprocessed the 5' RACE reads via MiXCR and lists one record per CDR3 protein. The sample records some 1.8 million distinct CDR3 sequences, approximately 40% being singletons. The V gene is TRBV7-6, the J gene TRBJ2-7; possible D gene TRBD1, 6 bases. Sequenced sample: blood. This receptor was taken from a human donor in good health. CDR3 bases: TGTGCCAGCAGCGACCCCGGGACACACTACGAGCAGTACTTC. The encoded protein is CASSDPGTHYEQYF.